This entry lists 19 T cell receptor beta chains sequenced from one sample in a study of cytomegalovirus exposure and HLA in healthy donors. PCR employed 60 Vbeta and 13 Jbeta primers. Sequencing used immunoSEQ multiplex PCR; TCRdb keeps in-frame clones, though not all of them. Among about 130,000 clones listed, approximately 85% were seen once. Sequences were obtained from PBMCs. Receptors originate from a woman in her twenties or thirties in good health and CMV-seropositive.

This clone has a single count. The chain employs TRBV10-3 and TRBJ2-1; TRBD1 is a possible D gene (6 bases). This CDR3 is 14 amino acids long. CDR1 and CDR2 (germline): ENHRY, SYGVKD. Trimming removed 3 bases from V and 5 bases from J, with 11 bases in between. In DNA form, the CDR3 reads TGTGCCATCAGTGACCCCCAGGGGCACAATGAGCAGTTCTTC. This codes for CAISDPQGHNEQFF.

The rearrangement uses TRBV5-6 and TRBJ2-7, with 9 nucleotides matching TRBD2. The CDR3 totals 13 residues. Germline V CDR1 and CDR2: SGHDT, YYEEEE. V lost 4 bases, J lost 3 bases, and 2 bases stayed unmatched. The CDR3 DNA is TGTGCCAGCAGCCCAGCGGGGGGCTACGAGCAGTACTTC. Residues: CASSPAGGYEQYF.

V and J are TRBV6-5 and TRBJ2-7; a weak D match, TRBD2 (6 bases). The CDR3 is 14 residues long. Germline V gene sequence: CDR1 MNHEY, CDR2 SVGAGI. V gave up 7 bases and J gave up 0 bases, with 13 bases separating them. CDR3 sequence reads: CASTPGLLSYEQYF. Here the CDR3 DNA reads TGTGCCAGCACCCCGGGACTCCTCTCCTACGAGCAGTACTTC.

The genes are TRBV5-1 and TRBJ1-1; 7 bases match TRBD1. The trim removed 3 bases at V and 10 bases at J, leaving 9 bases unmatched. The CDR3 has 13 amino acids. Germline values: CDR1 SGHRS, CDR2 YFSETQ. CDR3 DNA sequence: TGCGCCAGCAGCTCGGGACAGTTTATGTCAGCTTTCTTT. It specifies CASSSGQFMSAFF.

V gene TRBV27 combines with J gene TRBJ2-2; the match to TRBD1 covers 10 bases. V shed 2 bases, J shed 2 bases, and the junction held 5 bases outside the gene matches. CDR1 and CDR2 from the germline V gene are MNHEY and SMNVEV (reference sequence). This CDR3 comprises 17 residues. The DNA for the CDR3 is TGTGCCAGCAGTTTAGACAGGGGGCGACTTAACACCGGGGAGCTGTTTTTT. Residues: CASSLDRGRLNTGELFF.

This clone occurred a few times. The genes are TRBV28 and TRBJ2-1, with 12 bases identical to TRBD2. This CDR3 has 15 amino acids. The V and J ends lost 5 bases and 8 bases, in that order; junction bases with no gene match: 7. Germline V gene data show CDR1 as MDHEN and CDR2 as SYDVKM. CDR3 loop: CASSPTSGSSDEQFF. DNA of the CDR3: TGTGCCAGCAGTCCGACTAGCGGGAGTAGCGATGAGCAGTTCTTC.

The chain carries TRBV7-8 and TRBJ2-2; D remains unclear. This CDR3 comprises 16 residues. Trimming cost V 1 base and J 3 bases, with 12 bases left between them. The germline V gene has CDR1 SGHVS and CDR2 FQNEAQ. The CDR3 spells CASSLGISRDTGELFF. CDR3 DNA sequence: TGTGCCAGCAGCTTAGGGATATCACGGGACACCGGGGAGCTGTTTTTT. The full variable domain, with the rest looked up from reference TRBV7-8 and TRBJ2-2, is GAGVSQSPRYKVAKRGQDVALRCDPISGHVSLFWYQQALGQGPEFLTYFQNEAQLDKSGLPSDRFFAERPEGSVSTLKIQRTQQEDSAVYLCASSLGISRDTGELFFGEGSRLTVL.

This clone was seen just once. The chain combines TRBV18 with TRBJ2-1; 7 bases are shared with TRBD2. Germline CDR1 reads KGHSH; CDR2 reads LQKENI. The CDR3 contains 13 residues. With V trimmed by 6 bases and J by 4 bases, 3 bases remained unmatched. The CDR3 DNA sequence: TGTGCCAGCTCCGGGGGGACTTACAATGAGCAGTTCTTC. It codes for CASSGGTYNEQFF. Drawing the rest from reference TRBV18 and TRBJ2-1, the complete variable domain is NAGVMQNPRHLVRRRGQEARLRCSPMKGHSHVYWYRQLPEEGLKFMVYLQKENIIDESGMPKERFSAEFPKEGPSILRIQQVVRGDSAAYFCASSGGTYNEQFFGPGTRLTVL.

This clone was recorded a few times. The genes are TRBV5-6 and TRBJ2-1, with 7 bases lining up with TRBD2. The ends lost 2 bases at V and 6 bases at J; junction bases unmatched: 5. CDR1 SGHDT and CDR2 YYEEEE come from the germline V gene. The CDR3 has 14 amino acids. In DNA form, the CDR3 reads TGTGCCAGCAGCTTTTCGGGACTAAGCAATGAGCAGTTCTTC. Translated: CASSFSGLSNEQFF.

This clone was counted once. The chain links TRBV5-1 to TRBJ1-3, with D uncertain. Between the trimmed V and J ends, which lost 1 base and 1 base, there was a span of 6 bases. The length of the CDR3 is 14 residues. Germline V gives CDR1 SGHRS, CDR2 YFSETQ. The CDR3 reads CASSLQASGNTIYF. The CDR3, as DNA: TGCGCCAGCAGCTTGCAGGCTTCTGGAAACACCATATATTTT.

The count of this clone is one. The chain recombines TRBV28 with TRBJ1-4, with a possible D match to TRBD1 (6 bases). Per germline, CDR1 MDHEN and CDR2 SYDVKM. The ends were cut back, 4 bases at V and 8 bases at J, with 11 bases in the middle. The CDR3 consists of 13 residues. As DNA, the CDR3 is TGTGCCAGCAGTTCTGGGACACTCGAAAAACTGTTTTTT. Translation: CASSSGTLEKLFF.

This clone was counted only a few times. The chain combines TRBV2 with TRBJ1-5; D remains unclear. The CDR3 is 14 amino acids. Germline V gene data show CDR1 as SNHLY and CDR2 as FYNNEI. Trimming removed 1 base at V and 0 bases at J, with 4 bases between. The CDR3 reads CASSEGLSNQPQHF. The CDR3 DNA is TGTGCCAGCAGTGAAGGGCTTAGCAATCAGCCCCAGCATTTT.

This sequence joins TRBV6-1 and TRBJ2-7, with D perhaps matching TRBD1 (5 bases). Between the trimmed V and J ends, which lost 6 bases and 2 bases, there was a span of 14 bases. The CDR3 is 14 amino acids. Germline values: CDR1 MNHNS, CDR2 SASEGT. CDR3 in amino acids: CASSAMTATYEQYF. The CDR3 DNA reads TGTGCCAGCAGCGCTATGACAGCTACCTACGAGCAGTACTTC.

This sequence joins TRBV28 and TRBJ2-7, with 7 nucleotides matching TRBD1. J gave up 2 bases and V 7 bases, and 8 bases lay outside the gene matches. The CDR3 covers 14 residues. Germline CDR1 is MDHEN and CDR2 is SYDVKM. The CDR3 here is CASIEGDSPYEQYF. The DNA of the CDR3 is TGTGCCAGCATTGAGGGGGACAGCCCCTACGAGCAGTACTTC.

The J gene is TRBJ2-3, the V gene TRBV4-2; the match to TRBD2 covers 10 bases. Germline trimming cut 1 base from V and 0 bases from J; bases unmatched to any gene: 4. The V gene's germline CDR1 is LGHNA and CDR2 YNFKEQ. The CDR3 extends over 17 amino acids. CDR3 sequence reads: CASSQVAAGGSTDTQYF. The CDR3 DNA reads TGTGCCAGCAGCCAAGTCGCAGCGGGGGGGAGCACAGATACGCAGTATTTT.

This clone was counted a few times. CDR3 bases: TGTGCGACAAACAGGGGGGGCTACGAGCAGTACTTC. It specifies CATNRGGYEQYF. The chain uses TRBV6-5 and TRBJ2-7, with TRBD1 as a possible D gene (8 bases). The CDR3 has 12 residues. Germline values: CDR1 MNHEY, CDR2 SVGAGI.

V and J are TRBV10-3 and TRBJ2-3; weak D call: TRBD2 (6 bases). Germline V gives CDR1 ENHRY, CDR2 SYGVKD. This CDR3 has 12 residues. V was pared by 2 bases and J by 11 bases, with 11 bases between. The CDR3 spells CAISEQGGEQYF. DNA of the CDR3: TGTGCCATCAGTGAGCAGGGAGGAGAGCAGTATTTT.

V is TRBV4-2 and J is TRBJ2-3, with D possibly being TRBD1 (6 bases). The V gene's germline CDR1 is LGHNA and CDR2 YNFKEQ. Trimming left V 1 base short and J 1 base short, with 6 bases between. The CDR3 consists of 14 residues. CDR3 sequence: CASSQAGGTDTQYF. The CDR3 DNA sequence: TGTGCCAGCAGCCAAGCAGGGGGCACAGATACGCAGTATTTT.

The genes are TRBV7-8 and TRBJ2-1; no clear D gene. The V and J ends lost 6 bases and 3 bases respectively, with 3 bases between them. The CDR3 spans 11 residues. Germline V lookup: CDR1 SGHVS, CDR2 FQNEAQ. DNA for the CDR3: TGTGCCAGCAGTTACTACAATGAGCAGTTCTTC. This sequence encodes CASSYYNEQFF.